These T cell receptor beta chains were read from a single sample in a study of PD-1 blockade in mismatch repair-deficient tumors. The assay was immunoSEQ multiplex PCR, and TCRdb's table has in-frame clones only and misses some. Counted here are just under 80,000 clones, approximately 80% occurring once; the ten biggest clones make up roughly 6%. This specimen was peripheral blood, taken 44 weeks after starting pembrolizumab. The receptors shown here come from an adult with mismatch repair-deficient cancer. Both conserved end residues are part of each CDR3. A D gene is named only where the DNA matches it firmly. Clone size, where shown, is once, few, many, or a class for clones that have expanded.

v_gene	abundance	d_gene	j_gene	CDR3nt	CDR3aa
TRBV7-2	.	.	TRBJ1-1	TGTGCCAGCAGCTTAGACAGGAACACTGAAGCTTTCTTT	CASSLDRNTEAFF
TRBV6-1	.	.	TRBJ2-4	TGTGCCAGCAGTGGGGGGGACACATACATTCAGTACTTC	CASSGGDTYIQYF
TRBV6-1	.	.	TRBJ2-7	TGTGCCAGCAGGGTGACTCCCTCGGGCGAGCAGTACTTC	CASRVTPSGEQYF
TRBV7-2	.	.	TRBJ1-5	TGTGCCAGCAGCTTAGCTATTGGCAATCAGCCCCAGCATTTT	CASSLAIGNQPQHF
TRBV30	.	TRBD2	TRBJ2-1	TGTGCCTGGAGCTCCGTGGAGACTAGCGGGAGTTATGAGCAGTTCTTC	CAWSSVETSGSYEQFF
TRBV6-1	.	.	TRBJ2-1	TGTGCCAGCAGTGAAGAGGACCCGAGCTCCTACAATGAGCAGTTCTTC	CASSEEDPSSYNEQFF
TRBV9	.	.	TRBJ1-1	TGTGCCAGCAGCGTAGCTCAGATGAACACTGAAGCTTTCTTT	CASSVAQMNTEAFF
TRBV5-1	once	TRBD2	TRBJ2-1	TGCGCCAGCAGCCAAGTACTAGCGGGAGGGGGTGAGCAGTTCTTC	CASSQVLAGGGEQFF
TRBV7-8	.	TRBD1	TRBJ2-7	TGTGCCAGCAGCTTAGTGGGACAGGGCTACGAGCAGTACTTC	CASSLVGQGYEQYF
TRBV7-2	few	.	TRBJ2-5	TGTGCCAGCAGCCGAAGGGTCATGGAGACCCAGTACTTC	CASSRRVMETQYF
TRBV6-1	.	.	TRBJ2-7	TGTGCCAGCCGGGACAAAATCTACGAGCAGTACTTC	CASRDKIYEQYF
TRBV9	.	.	TRBJ1-3	TGTGCCAGCAGCGTACGGGGCTCTGGAAACACCATATATTTT	CASSVRGSGNTIYF
TRBV7-3	.	.	TRBJ1-2	TGTGCCAGCAGCTTAAATGGGGGCACTGGCTACACCTTC	CASSLNGGTGYTF
TRBV19	.	.	TRBJ1-2	TGTGCCACCTCCCCCAGGGGAGGAAGATATGGCTACACCTTC	CATSPRGGRYGYTF
TRBV28	.	.	TRBJ1-5	TGTGCCAGCAGGACTCCGGGACTTCAGCAGCCCCAGCATTTT	CASRTPGLQQPQHF
TRBV19	.	.	TRBJ1-2	TGTGCCAGTAGTGCCACAGTGATTGGGGGCTACACCTTC	CASSATVIGGYTF
TRBV30	few	TRBD1	TRBJ1-2	TGTGCCTGGAGTAGGACAGGACGCTTCTATGGCTACACCTTC	CAWSRTGRFYGYTF
TRBV5-1	.	.	TRBJ1-1	TGCGCCAGCAGCTTGGCGGGCGAGGGGCTAGGCACTGAAGCTTTCTTT	CASSLAGEGLGTEAFF
TRBV2	.	TRBD2	TRBJ2-7	TGTGCCAGCAACCTAGGGCAGCGGGGGTACTCATCCTACGAGCAGTACTTC	CASNLGQRGYSSYEQYF
TRBV7-2	few	TRBD1	TRBJ1-2	TGTGCCAGCAGCTTAGCGGGGACAGCCTATGGCTACACCTTC	CASSLAGTAYGYTF
TRBV2	.	TRBD1	TRBJ2-7	TGTGCCAGCAGAACCGCCGGGACAGGAGACTACGAGCAGTACTTC	CASRTAGTGDYEQYF
TRBV7-2	.	.	TRBJ1-5	TGTGCCAGCAGCCCTTTGGGGGTTCAGAGGGATCAGCCCCAGCATTTT	CASSPLGVQRDQPQHF
TRBV7-8	once	.	TRBJ1-5	TGTGCCAGCAGCTTAGGTATGGCCGCCGTTCAGGGCAATCAGCCCCAGCATTTT	CASSLGMAAVQGNQPQHF
TRBV18	few	.	TRBJ1-2	TGTGCCAGCTCACCGACGGGGGCAAACTATGGCTACACCTTC	CASSPTGANYGYTF
TRBV7-6	few	TRBD1	TRBJ2-2	TGTGCCAGCAGCTTCGCAGGGACAGGCACCGGGGAGCTGTTTTTT	CASSFAGTGTGELFF
TRBV2	.	.	TRBJ1-4	TGTGCCAGCAGGCCCGACCTCAGTTGGGCTGAAAAACTGTTTTTT	CASRPDLSWAEKLFF
TRBV19	.	.	TRBJ1-3	TGTGCCAGTAGTATTAGTCAGTCCCGGGGCACCATATATTTT	CASSISQSRGTIYF
TRBV5-1	.	.	TRBJ1-1	TGCGCCAGCAGCTTGGAGGAAGGGCGAACTGAAGCTTTCTTT	CASSLEEGRTEAFF
TRBV2	.	.	TRBJ1-1	TGTGCCAGCAGCCGATCCGGTCCGAACACTGAAGCTTTCTTT	CASSRSGPNTEAFF
TRBV10-3	.	.	TRBJ2-2	TGTGCCATCAGGGACAAGATGACCGGGGAGCTGTTTTTT	CAIRDKMTGELFF
TRBV7-9	.	.	TRBJ1-1	TGTGCCAGCAGCTTAGCTTTTACAGGGTCCACTGAAGCTTTCTTT	CASSLAFTGSTEAFF
TRBV11-2	.	TRBD1	TRBJ1-1	TGTGCCAGCAGCCCCGGGACAGGGGCGAACACTGAAGCTTTCTTT	CASSPGTGANTEAFF
TRBV4-3	.	.	TRBJ1-2	TGCGCCAGCAGCCAGAGGGCGGATCCCAACTATGGCTACACCTTC	CASSQRADPNYGYTF
TRBV27	.	.	TRBJ2-7	TGTGCCAGCAGTCCTGGGAGAAGCCAAATCTACGAGCAGTACTTC	CASSPGRSQIYEQYF
TRBV11-2	.	.	TRBJ2-5	TGTGCCAGCAGCTTAGGGGGGCGCGAGGAGACCCAGTACTTC	CASSLGGREETQYF
TRBV29-1	.	TRBD2	TRBJ2-3	TGCAGCGTACTAGCGGGAGTTTTAGATACGCAGTATTTT	CSVLAGVLDTQYF
TRBV5-5	.	TRBD1	TRBJ2-7	TGTGCCAGCAGCTCCTTACAGGGGCCCTACGAGCAGTACTTC	CASSSLQGPYEQYF
TRBV25-1	.	TRBD1	TRBJ1-2	TGTGCCAGCAGTGGGGCCCGAAAGGGGGCTGAAACCTTC	CASSGARKGAETF
TRBV9	once	TRBD2	TRBJ2-7	TGTGCCAGCAGCGTAGTAGCGGGAGGCTACGAGCAGTACTTC	CASSVVAGGYEQYF
TRBV5-4	.	.	TRBJ2-5	TGTGCCAGCAGCTCCGCGGGGACTCAACAAGAGACCCAGTACTTC	CASSSAGTQQETQYF
TRBV27	.	TRBD1	TRBJ2-5	TGTGCCAGCAGTCAACAGGGGTTTGGGCAAGAGACCCAGTACTTC	CASSQQGFGQETQYF
TRBV28	few	.	TRBJ2-7	TGTGCCAGCAGACAGGGTCCCTACGAGCAGTACTTC	CASRQGPYEQYF
TRBV7-2	.	TRBD2	TRBJ2-5	TGTGCCAGCAGTCCAACTAGCGGTCAAGAGACCCAGTACTTC	CASSPTSGQETQYF
TRBV19	.	.	TRBJ1-1	TGTGCCAGTAGGGTGGGCGTGAACACTGAAGCTTTCTTT	CASRVGVNTEAFF
TRBV9	.	.	TRBJ2-1	TGTGCCAGCAGCGGCGACTACAATGAGCAGTTCTTC	CASSGDYNEQFF
TRBV6-1	.	TRBD1	TRBJ2-2	TGTGCCAGCAGTGGCAGGGGGCGATCCACCGGGGAGCTGTTTTTT	CASSGRGRSTGELFF
TRBV7-9	.	.	TRBJ2-7	TGTGCCAGCAGCTTAGTAGGCGCCGGGAGCCCCGAGCAGTACTTC	CASSLVGAGSPEQYF
TRBV6-5	few	.	TRBJ2-3	TGTGCCAGCAGTTGGGGGGGCGGGAGCTTGACAGATACGCAGTATTTT	CASSWGGGSLTDTQYF